The 2 T cell receptor beta chains below were found in one sample sequenced in a study of PD-1 blockade in classical Hodgkin lymphoma. Time point of the sample: cycle 4 day 1 (C4D1), after more than 5 weeks of nivolumab. Each patient relapsed following autologous stem cell transplantation, and prior brentuximab vedotin exposure differed. The repertoire was sequenced with immunoSEQ multiplex PCR; TCRdb's copy has only in-frame clones and lacks some. Of roughly 100,000 clones in the sample, roughly 87% were seen once. Sequences were derived from peripheral blood mononuclear cells (PBMCs), sampled before the fourth cycle of nivolumab. These TCRs come from a human donor with classical Hodgkin lymphoma.

V gene TRBV19 combines with J gene TRBJ1-4; the D is unclear. The ends were cut back, 3 bases at V and 0 bases at J, with 11 bases in the middle. The germline gives CDR1 LNHDA, CDR2 SQIVND (reference sequence). The CDR3 contains 16 residues. The CDR3 reads CASSMPLRTTNEKLFF. The CDR3 DNA reads TGTGCCAGTAGTATGCCCCTCAGAACAACTAATGAAAAACTGTTTTTT.

CDR3 bases: TGCAGCGTTGAAGATGAGTCGATCGGCTACACCTTC. It yields the protein CSVEDESIGYTF. The gene calls are TRBV29-1 and TRBJ1-2; D call uncertain. This CDR3 comprises 12 residues. Deletions cut 0 bases from V and 8 bases from J, with 10 bases between. CDR1 and CDR2 (germline): SQVTM, ANQGSEA. The full variable domain, its missing parts supplied by reference TRBV29-1 and TRBJ1-2, is SAVISQKPSRDICQRGTSLTIQCQVDSQVTMMFWYRQQPGQSLTLIATANQGSEATYESGFVIDKFPISRPNLTFSTLTVSNMSPEDSSIYLCSVEDESIGYTFGSGTRLTVV.